The 4 T cell receptor beta chains given below trace back to one sample, sequenced in a study of blood T cells in healthy people across ages. For the second PCR, which ran for 7 to 11 cycles, a sample-barcoded 5' primer and a J-beta primer mix were used. TCRdb called the 5' RACE reads again in MiXCR, with one record for every CDR3 protein. The sample records over 1,200,000 distinct CDR3 sequences, roughly 59% being singletons. Material for sequencing was blood. Every receptor here comes from a man between 18 and 35 years old in good health.

In this sample, this clonotype turned up a few times. The chain employs TRBV5-1 and TRBJ2-7; unclear D gene. V was cut by 5 bases and J by 4 bases, with 13 bases left in between. This CDR3 contains 13 residues. Germline CDR1 is SGHRS and CDR2 is YFSETQ. CDR3 DNA sequence: TGCGCCAGCAGAGACGGTTACCGGTACGAGCAGTACTTC. Its protein is CASRDGYRYEQYF.

This chain links TRBV12-3 or TRBV12-4 with TRBJ2-3, with 7 bases that match TRBD1. V lost 2 bases to trimming and J lost 1 base; unmatched junction nucleotides: 15. The CDR3 sequence is 19 residues long. Here the CDR3 reads CASSLRNLREGQGTDTQYF. In nucleotides, the CDR3 is TGTGCCAGCAGTTTAAGGAATTTAAGGGAAGGACAGGGCACAGATACGCAGTATTTT.

The J gene is TRBJ1-6, the V gene TRBV12-3 or TRBV12-4, with D hard to call. Trimming stripped 8 bases from V and 10 bases from J, with 15 bases between. The CDR3 extends over 13 amino acids. CDR3 region: CASGHDLVSPLHF. The CDR3 region has the DNA TGTGCCAGCGGGCATGATTTGGTGTCACCCCTCCACTTT.

This clonotype was seen only once. The chain employs TRBV6-1 and TRBJ2-5, with no clear D. The DNA matches TRBJ2-7 better at its end, which makes the J call doubtful. Germline CDR1 and CDR2: MNHNS and SASEGT. The CDR3 sequence is 15 residues long. CDR3 DNA: TGTGCCAGCAGTGAGGTGGTTATTGGGGTATACGAGCAGTACTTC. Its protein is CASSEVVIGVYEQYF.